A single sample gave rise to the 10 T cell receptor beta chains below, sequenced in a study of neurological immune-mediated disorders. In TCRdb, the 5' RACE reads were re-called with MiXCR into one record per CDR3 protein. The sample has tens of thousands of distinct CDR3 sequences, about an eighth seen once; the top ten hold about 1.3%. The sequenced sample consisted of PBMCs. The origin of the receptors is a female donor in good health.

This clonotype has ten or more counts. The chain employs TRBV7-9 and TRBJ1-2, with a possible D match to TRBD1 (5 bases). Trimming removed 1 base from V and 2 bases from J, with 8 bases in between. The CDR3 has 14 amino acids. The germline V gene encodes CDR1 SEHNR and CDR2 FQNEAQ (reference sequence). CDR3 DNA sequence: TGTGCCAGCAGCTTAGGGACAACCAACTATGGCTACACCTTC. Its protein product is CASSLGTTNYGYTF. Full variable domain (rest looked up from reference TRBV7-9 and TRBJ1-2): DTGVSQNPRHKITKRGQNVTFRCDPISEHNRLYWYRQTLGQGPEFLTYFQNEAQLEKSRLLSDRFSAERPKGSFSTLEIQRTEQGDSAMYLCASSLGTTNYGYTFGSGTRLTVV.

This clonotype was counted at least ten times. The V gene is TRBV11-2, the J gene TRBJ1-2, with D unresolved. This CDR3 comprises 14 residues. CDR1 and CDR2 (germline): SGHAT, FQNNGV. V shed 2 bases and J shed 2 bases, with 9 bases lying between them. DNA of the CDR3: TGTGCCAGCAGCTTAACCCCAGGAAACTATGGCTACACCTTC. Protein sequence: CASSLTPGNYGYTF.

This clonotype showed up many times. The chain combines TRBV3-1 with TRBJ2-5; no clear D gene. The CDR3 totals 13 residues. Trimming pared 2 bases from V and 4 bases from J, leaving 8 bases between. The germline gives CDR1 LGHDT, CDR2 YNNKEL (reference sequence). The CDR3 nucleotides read TGTGCCAGCAGCCAACGAGGTGGAGAGACCCAGTACTTC. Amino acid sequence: CASSQRGGETQYF.

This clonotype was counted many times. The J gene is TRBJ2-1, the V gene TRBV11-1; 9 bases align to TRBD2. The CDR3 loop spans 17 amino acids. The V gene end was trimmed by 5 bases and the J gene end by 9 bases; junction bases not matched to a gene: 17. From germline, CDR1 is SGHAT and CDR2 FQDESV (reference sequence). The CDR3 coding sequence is TGTGCCAGCAGCCGCCCCGCTCGCGGGAGGGCCGGCGGTGAGCAGTTCTTC. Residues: CASSRPARGRAGGEQFF. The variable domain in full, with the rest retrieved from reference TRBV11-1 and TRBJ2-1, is EAEVAQSPRYKITEKSQAVAFWCDPISGHATLYWYRQILGQGPELLVQFQDESVVDDSQLPKDRFSAERLKGVDSTLKIQPAELGDSAMYLCASSRPARGRAGGEQFFGPGTRLTVL.

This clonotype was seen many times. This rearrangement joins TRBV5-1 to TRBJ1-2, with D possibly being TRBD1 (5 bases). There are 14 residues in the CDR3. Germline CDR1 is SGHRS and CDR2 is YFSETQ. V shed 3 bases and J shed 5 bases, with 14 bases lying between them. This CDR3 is CASSSPDTSYGYTF. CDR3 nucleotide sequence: TGCGCCAGCAGCTCCCCGGACACCTCTTATGGCTACACCTTC.

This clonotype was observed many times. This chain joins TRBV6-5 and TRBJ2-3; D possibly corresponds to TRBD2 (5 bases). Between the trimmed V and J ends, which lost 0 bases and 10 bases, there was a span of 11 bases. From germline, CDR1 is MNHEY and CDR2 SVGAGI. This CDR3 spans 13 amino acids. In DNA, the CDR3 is TGTGCCAGCAGTTACTCGCGCCGGGGAGCGCAGTATTTT. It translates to CASSYSRRGAQYF.

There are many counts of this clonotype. CDR3 residues: CSARVDPYNSPLHF. CDR3 nucleotide sequence: TGCAGTGCTAGGGTAGATCCCTATAATTCACCCCTCCACTTT. V usage is TRBV20-1 and J usage is TRBJ1-6; no definite D call. The CDR3 length is 14 residues. The V gene lost 3 bases and the J gene lost 2 bases, with 8 bases spanning the gap. CDR1 and CDR2 from the germline V gene are DFQATT and SNEGSKA (reference sequence).

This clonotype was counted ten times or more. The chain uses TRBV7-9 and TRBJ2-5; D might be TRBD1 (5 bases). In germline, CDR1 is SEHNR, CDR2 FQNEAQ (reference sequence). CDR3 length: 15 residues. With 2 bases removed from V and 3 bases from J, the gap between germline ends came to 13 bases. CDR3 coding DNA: TGTGCCAGCAGCTTAATCCTTCAGGGAAAAGAGACCCAGTACTTC. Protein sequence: CASSLILQGKETQYF.

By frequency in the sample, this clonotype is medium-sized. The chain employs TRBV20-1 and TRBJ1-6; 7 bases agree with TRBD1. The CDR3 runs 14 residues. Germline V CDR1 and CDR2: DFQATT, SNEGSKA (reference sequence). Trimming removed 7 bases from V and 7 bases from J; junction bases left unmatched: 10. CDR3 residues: CSVPAQGVNSPLHF. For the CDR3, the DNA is TGCAGTGTCCCCGCGCAGGGGGTAAATTCACCCCTCCACTTT.

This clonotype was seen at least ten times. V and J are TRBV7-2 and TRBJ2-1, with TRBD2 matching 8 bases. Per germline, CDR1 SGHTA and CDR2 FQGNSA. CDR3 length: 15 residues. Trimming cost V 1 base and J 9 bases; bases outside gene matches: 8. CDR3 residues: CASSLDGGVSGEQFF. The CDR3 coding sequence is TGTGCCAGCAGCTTAGACGGGGGGGTCTCGGGTGAGCAGTTCTTC.